Following are 2 T cell receptor beta chains from one sample sequenced in a study of shared clonotypes between healthy human individuals. Assay: immunoSEQ multiplex PCR; the TCRdb copy retains only in-frame clones and omits some. The repertoire holds hundreds of thousands of clones, with less than 80% as singletons. Material: memory CD4+ T cells sorted from blood. Indicated subset: CD45RA-negative fraction. The receptors were gathered from a woman under 40 in good health.

This chain connects TRBV28 to TRBJ2-7; D remains ambiguous. This CDR3 is 13 amino acids long. From germline, CDR1 is MDHEN and CDR2 SYDVKM. With 9 bases removed from V and 3 bases from J, the gap between germline ends came to 15 bases. The CDR3 DNA follows: TGTGCCAGTTGGTCTCGTCTAGGCTACGAGCAGTACTTC. It codes for CASWSRLGYEQYF.

This clone occurred a few times. This chain links TRBV19 with TRBJ1-2; D is ambiguous. The CDR3 has 17 amino acids. Germline V gene lookup returns CDR1 LNHDA and CDR2 SQIVND (reference sequence). V was shortened by 4 bases and J by 4 bases, with 22 bases between the two germline ends. CDR3 amino acids: CASSKLSYPPIPYGYTF. The CDR3 nucleotides read TGTGCCAGTAGTAAACTTTCATACCCTCCAATCCCCTATGGCTACACCTTC.